This is a list of T cell receptor beta chains from one sample in a study of blood T cells in healthy people across ages. MiXCR was run by TCRdb on the 5' RACE reads, yielding one entry per CDR3 protein. The table lists hundreds of thousands of distinct CDR3 sequences, under 45% of them singletons. What was sequenced was blood. These receptors all stem from a man aged 55 to 70 in good health. Each CDR3 is given without its conserved first and last residue. Each record gives: V gene, J gene, D gene, CDR3 protein. A D gene is named only where the DNA matches it firmly.

TRBV25-1	TRBJ1-1	-	ASSEFEDFNPEAF
TRBV10-3	TRBJ2-3	TRBD1	AISPGTVSTDTQY
TRBV12-3/TRBV12-4	TRBJ2-7	-	AIRGRPDYEQY
TRBV2	TRBJ1-5	TRBD1	ASSDRTGSNQPQH
TRBV10-3	TRBJ1-2	TRBD1	AIKDRYDGYT
TRBV4-3	TRBJ2-7	TRBD2	ASSPGLAGTYEQY
TRBV7-6	TRBJ2-1	TRBD2	ASSPGLEGYNEQF
TRBV9	TRBJ2-5	-	ASSVGPPGTPQETQY
TRBV6-1	TRBJ2-7	TRBD1	ASSAAWTGPYEQY
TRBV5-6	TRBJ1-6	-	ASSFSQSSSPLH
TRBV5-5	-	-	ASNSRAATSETQY
TRBV20-1	TRBJ1-5	TRBD1	SARTGGNSNQPQH
TRBV7-2	TRBJ2-1	TRBD2	ASSFTSGGAIRNEQF
TRBV7-2	TRBJ2-1	-	ASSLVGAGNEQF
TRBV9	TRBJ1-4	-	ANSHHGTSGEKLF
TRBV27	TRBJ2-1	-	ASSLSGTGVTSEQF
TRBV6-5	TRBJ1-2	-	ASRRIYGYT
TRBV29-1	TRBJ2-7	-	SVGRTGFGEQY
TRBV11-3	TRBJ2-5	TRBD2	ASDSGGLLNEQY
TRBV9	TRBJ2-1	TRBD2	AGSAGLAGDNEQF